The 18 T cell receptor beta chains below were found in one sample sequenced in a study of CD4 T cells in relation to SARS-CoV-2 and coronaviruses. What these receptors recognize is not known. CD4+ T cells from unexposed donors were obtained before the COVID-19 pandemic (2011-2018). After roughly ten days of culture, CD4+ T cells were isolated. Sequencing was performed with immunoSEQ multiplex PCR; in TCRdb, only in-frame clones are kept and a portion is missing. The profile shows roughly 26,000 clones, over 70% of them singletons. Input material: CD4+ T cells from PBMCs, cultured in vitro. The source of these receptors is a human donor in good health.

CDR3 sequence reads: CAWSGGGLGYTF. The CDR3 DNA is TGTGCCTGGAGTGGCGGGGGGCTTGGCTACACCTTC. The rearrangement uses TRBV30 and TRBJ1-2; possible D gene TRBD1, 6 bases. From germline, CDR1 is GTSNPN and CDR2 SVGIG (reference sequence). The V end lost 1 base, the J end lost 7 bases, and 10 bases lay between the germline ends. The CDR3 has 12 residues.

The V call is TRBV19, the J call TRBJ2-6; possibly TRBD1 for D (5 bases). Trimming cost V 7 bases and J 1 base, with 11 bases left between them. Per germline, CDR1 LNHDA and CDR2 SQIVND (reference sequence). The CDR3 runs to 15 residues. The CDR3 bases are TGTGCCAGTAACTCAGGGCGGTCTGGGGCCAACGTCCTGACTTTC. Protein: CASNSGRSGANVLTF. Full variable domain (outside the CDR3, taken from reference TRBV19 and TRBJ2-6): DGGITQSPKYLFRKEGQNVTLSCEQNLNHDAMYWYRQDPGQGLRLIYYSQIVNDFQKGDIAEGYSVSREKKESFPLTVTSAQKNPTAFYLCASNSGRSGANVLTFGAGSRLTVL.

V gene TRBV27 combines with J gene TRBJ2-1; possible D gene TRBD2, 6 bases. V lost 6 bases to trimming and J lost 8 bases, with 14 bases between them. Per the germline V gene, CDR1 is MNHEY and CDR2 is SMNVEV (reference sequence). This CDR3 contains 13 residues. This chain's CDR3 is CASRRRVPDEQFF. As DNA, the CDR3 is TGTGCCAGCAGGCGGAGGGTTCCGGATGAGCAGTTCTTC.

This clone was counted between two and nine times. The chain is built from TRBV7-3 and TRBJ2-3; 9 bases line up with TRBD2. From germline, CDR1 is SGHTA and CDR2 FQGTGA. CDR3 size: 16 residues. J was trimmed by 6 bases and V by 5 bases; bases with no gene match: 12. DNA for the CDR3: TGTGCCAGCAGCCCCAGTAGCGGGAGAGGGTTGGATACGCAGTATTTT. It specifies CASSPSSGRGLDTQYF.

This chain links TRBV10-3 with TRBJ2-7; possible D gene TRBD1, 5 bases. V dropped 2 bases and J dropped 3 bases, with 11 bases sitting between them. The CDR3 is 14 amino acids. CDR1 and CDR2 (germline): ENHRY, SYGVKD. CDR3 in amino acids: CAISELGQGYEQYF. The DNA of the CDR3 is TGTGCCATCAGTGAGCTGGGGCAGGGCTACGAGCAGTACTTC.

This clone was detected once. The V gene is TRBV12-3 or TRBV12-4, the J gene TRBJ2-3; D is ambiguous. The length of the CDR3 is 13 residues. V was trimmed by 1 base and J by 4 bases, leaving 6 bases between them. The CDR3 region has the DNA TGTGCCAGCAGTTTAGGGCGCGCAGATACGCAGTATTTT. Amino acids: CASSLGRADTQYF.

This clone was observed a single time. This chain connects TRBV18 to TRBJ2-1; perhaps D is TRBD1 or TRBD2 (5 bases each). CDR1 is KGHSH, CDR2 LQKENI, per germline. The V end lost 2 bases, the J end lost 4 bases, and 30 bases lay between the germline ends. This CDR3 region has 21 residues. The CDR3 reads CASSPDVTDTLLGERYNEQFF. The CDR3 nucleotides are TGTGCCAGCTCACCAGACGTGACAGATACCCTCTTGGGGGAGAGATACAATGAGCAGTTCTTC.

The chain uses TRBV30 and TRBJ1-2; D is undetermined. Trimming left V 4 bases short and J 8 bases short, with 14 bases between. There are 12 residues in the CDR3. Germline assignment: CDR1 GTSNPN and CDR2 SVGIG (reference sequence). The CDR3 coding sequence is TGTGCCTGGACCCGAGGAGGGTTCGGCTACACCTTC. Its translation is CAWTRGGFGYTF.

V and J are TRBV11-2 and TRBJ1-2; no clear D gene. Germline V gene lookup returns CDR1 SGHAT and CDR2 FQNNGV. The CDR3 has 12 amino acids. The V end lost 5 bases, the J end lost 5 bases, and 9 bases lay between the germline ends. CDR3 nucleotide sequence: TGTGCCAGCAGCCCAGGAGTTTATGGCTACACCTTC. It yields the protein CASSPGVYGYTF.

The rearrangement uses TRBV6-2 or TRBV6-3 and TRBJ2-7, with TRBD1 identical over 9 bases. Germline loops: CDR1 MNHEY, CDR2 SVGEGT. This CDR3 is built from 17 residues. Unmatched junction bases numbered 13, after V lost 5 bases and J lost 2 bases. DNA for the CDR3: TGTGCCAGCAGTGCCAGGGGACAGGGCGGTTCGGCCTACGAGCAGTACTTC. It is translated as CASSARGQGGSAYEQYF.

This chain joins TRBV7-8 and TRBJ2-3; maybe TRBD2 (5 bases). The CDR3 spans 12 residues. Trimming removed 6 bases at V and 10 bases at J, with 14 bases between. Germline values: CDR1 SGHVS, CDR2 FQNEAQ. The CDR3 DNA reads TGTGCCAGCAGTCCCACTAGTTTTCCGCAGTATTTT. It codes for CASSPTSFPQYF.

This sequence joins TRBV18 and TRBJ1-6; 7 nucleotides align to TRBD1. The CDR3 contains 17 residues. Trimming removed 3 bases from V and 2 bases from J; junction bases left unmatched: 7. Per the germline V gene, CDR1 is KGHSH and CDR2 is LQKENI. The DNA for the CDR3 is TGTGCCAGCTCACCTCTTGGACAGGTCGCCTATAATTCACCCCTCCACTTT. Amino acids: CASSPLGQVAYNSPLHF.

This clone was picked up a small number of times. The genes are TRBV6-9 and TRBJ2-7; D tentatively fits TRBD1 or TRBD2 (5 bases each). Germline V lookup: CDR1 MNHGY, CDR2 SVAAGI. Trimming pared 0 bases from V and 0 bases from J, leaving 18 bases between. CDR3 size: 18 residues. The CDR3 nucleotides are TGTGCCAGCAGTTATTCGGATCGGGACGGGTTGAGCTCCTACGAGCAGTACTTC. Protein: CASSYSDRDGLSSYEQYF.

V usage is TRBV7-2 and J usage is TRBJ1-2; the match to TRBD1 covers 7 bases. The CDR3 has 14 residues. Germline loops: CDR1 SGHTA, CDR2 FQGNSA. The V and J ends lost 3 bases and 2 bases, in that order; junction bases with no gene match: 3. CDR3 region: CASSFSQGNYGYTF. The CDR3 nucleotides are TGTGCCAGCAGCTTCTCACAGGGGAACTATGGCTACACCTTC.

The gene calls are TRBV6-1 and TRBJ2-1, with D unclear. The length of the CDR3 is 13 residues. The germline V gene encodes CDR1 MNHNS and CDR2 SASEGT. V lost 1 base and J 5 bases, leaving 6 bases between the germline ends. This chain's CDR3 is CASSEGVNNEQFF. In DNA form, the CDR3 reads TGTGCCAGCAGTGAAGGTGTAAACAATGAGCAGTTCTTC.

V usage is TRBV5-1 and J usage is TRBJ1-1; 7 nucleotides align to TRBD1. From germline, CDR1 is SGHRS and CDR2 YFSETQ. This CDR3 spans 16 amino acids. Trimming cost V 1 base and J 6 bases; bases outside gene matches: 12. CDR3 protein: CASSLMGGRGWAEAFF. DNA of the CDR3: TGCGCCAGCAGCTTGATGGGCGGCAGGGGGTGGGCTGAAGCTTTCTTT.

The chain is built from TRBV19 and TRBJ1-1; D is perhaps TRBD1 (5 bases). The germline V and J ends were trimmed by 3 bases and 3 bases, with 20 bases remaining between them. The CDR3 runs 17 residues. Germline-derived CDR1 and CDR2 are LNHDA and SQIVND (reference sequence). This CDR3 is CASSIAGHFLGDTEAFF. In DNA form, the CDR3 reads TGTGCCAGTAGTATCGCCGGACACTTTCTTGGGGACACTGAAGCTTTCTTT.

This clone was counted between two and nine times. The chain joins TRBV4-3 to TRBJ2-5; 15 positions match TRBD2. CDR1 LGHNA and CDR2 YSLEER come from the germline V gene. The CDR3 sequence is 17 residues long. The V and J ends lost 1 base and 4 bases, in that order; junction bases with no gene match: 4. The CDR3, as DNA: TGCGCCAGCAGCCAAGTGGGACTAGCGGGAGGATTAGAGACCCAGTACTTC. Residues: CASSQVGLAGGLETQYF.